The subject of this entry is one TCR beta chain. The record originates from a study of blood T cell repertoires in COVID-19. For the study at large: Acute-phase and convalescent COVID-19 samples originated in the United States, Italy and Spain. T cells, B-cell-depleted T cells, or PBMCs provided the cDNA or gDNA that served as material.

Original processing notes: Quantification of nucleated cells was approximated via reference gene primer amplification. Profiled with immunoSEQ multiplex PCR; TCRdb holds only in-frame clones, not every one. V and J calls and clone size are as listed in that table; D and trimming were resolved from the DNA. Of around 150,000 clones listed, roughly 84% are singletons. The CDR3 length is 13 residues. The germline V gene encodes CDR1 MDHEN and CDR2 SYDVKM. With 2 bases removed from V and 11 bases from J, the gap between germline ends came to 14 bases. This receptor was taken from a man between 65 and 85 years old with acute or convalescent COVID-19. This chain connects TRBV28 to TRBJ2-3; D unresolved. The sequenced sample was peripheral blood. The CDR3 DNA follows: TGTGCCAGCAGTTTACTATCACCCTTTTTGCAGTATTTT. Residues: CASSLLSPFLQYF.